Each of the 9 T cell receptor beta chains below was sequenced from the same sample in a study of cytomegalovirus exposure and HLA in healthy donors. The PCR used 60 Vbeta and 13 Jbeta primers. Clones were sequenced by immunoSEQ multiplex PCR, and TCRdb holds only the in-frame ones, with some missing. The sample includes some 180,000 clones, roughly 73% of them seen just once. The sample comprised PBMCs. These receptors were taken from a woman aged 25 to 45 in good health and CMV-seronegative.

The chain uses TRBV30 and TRBJ2-2; no definite D call. Germline CDR1 reads GTSNPN; CDR2 reads SVGIG (reference sequence). Trimming took 0 bases from V and 7 from J, leaving 6 bases between them. The length of the CDR3 is 12 residues. The CDR3 loop reads CAWSVFNGELFF. CDR3 bases: TGTGCCTGGAGTGTATTTAACGGGGAGCTGTTTTTT.

This chain uses TRBV6-5 with TRBJ2-1, with 10 bases matching TRBD1. The CDR3 is made up of 16 amino acids. V shed 0 bases and J 4 bases; nucleotides not matched to a gene: 3. Germline V gene data show CDR1 as MNHEY and CDR2 as SVGAGI. CDR3 protein: CASSYSRTGGYNEQFF. Here the CDR3 DNA reads TGTGCCAGCAGTTACTCAAGGACAGGGGGTTACAATGAGCAGTTCTTC.

The chain links TRBV2 to TRBJ2-1; D ambiguous. Trimming took off 8 bases at V and 0 bases at J, with 8 bases between the two ends. This CDR3 spans 13 amino acids. CDR1 SNHLY and CDR2 FYNNEI come from the germline V gene. The CDR3 sequence is CASLRSSYNEQFF. The CDR3 bases are TGTGCCAGCTTGAGGAGCTCCTACAATGAGCAGTTCTTC.

This clone occurred a few times. The chain has TRBV4-1 and TRBJ1-4; D may be TRBD1 (6 bases). V gave up 3 bases and J gave up 7 bases, with 27 bases separating them. The length of the CDR3 is 19 residues. Germline CDR1 and CDR2: MGHRA and YSYEKL. The DNA for the CDR3 is TGCGCCAGCAGCCAGACAAAAATCGGACAGCCATATGGGGGTGAAAAACTGTTTTTT. It yields the protein CASSQTKIGQPYGGEKLFF.

In DNA form, the CDR3 reads TGTGCCAGCAGCCTGCAACAGGGGTCGTCCAAGTTCGGGGAGCTGTTTTTT. Its translation: CASSLQQGSSKFGELFF. V and J are TRBV7-3 and TRBJ2-2; 7 bases line up with TRBD1. The ends lost 5 bases at V and 7 bases at J; junction bases unmatched: 16. This CDR3 has 17 amino acids. Germline V lookup: CDR1 SGHTA, CDR2 FQGTGA.

The rearrangement links TRBV14 to TRBJ2-7, with D uncertain. V shed 1 base and J shed 3 bases, with 7 bases lying between them. Germline loops: CDR1 SGHDN, CDR2 FVKESK. This CDR3 region has 13 residues. The DNA for the CDR3 is TGTGCCAGCAGCCAAGCGGTAGTCTACGAGCAGTACTTC. It is translated as CASSQAVVYEQYF.

The chain joins TRBV27 to TRBJ1-2; a weak D match, TRBD1 (6 bases). The CDR3 consists of 14 residues. V shed 4 bases and J shed 4 bases, with 13 bases lying between them. Germline CDR1 MNHEY, CDR2 SMNVEV (reference sequence). In DNA form, the CDR3 reads TGTGCCAGCAGTTGGGGCAGGGGCGGCTATGGCTACACCTTC. It is translated as CASSWGRGGYGYTF.

The chain carries TRBV6-1 and TRBJ1-1; TRBD1 is a possible D gene (6 bases). The CDR3 runs 14 residues. Trimming removed 6 bases from V and 4 bases from J, with 15 bases in between. Germline assignment: CDR1 MNHNS and CDR2 SASEGT. The CDR3 sequence: CASRAGGAGTEAFF. CDR3 bases: TGTGCCAGCAGGGCGGGGGGGGCTGGCACTGAAGCTTTCTTT.

This chain connects TRBV10-3 to TRBJ2-1, with TRBD2 as a possible D gene (6 bases). There are 18 residues in the CDR3. In germline, CDR1 is ENHRY, CDR2 SYGVKD. The V and J ends lost 0 bases and 8 bases respectively, with 23 bases between them. CDR3 amino acids: CAISESSYGSVTEDEQFF. CDR3 nucleotides: TGTGCCATCAGTGAGTCGAGCTACGGGAGCGTCACGGAAGATGAGCAGTTCTTC.